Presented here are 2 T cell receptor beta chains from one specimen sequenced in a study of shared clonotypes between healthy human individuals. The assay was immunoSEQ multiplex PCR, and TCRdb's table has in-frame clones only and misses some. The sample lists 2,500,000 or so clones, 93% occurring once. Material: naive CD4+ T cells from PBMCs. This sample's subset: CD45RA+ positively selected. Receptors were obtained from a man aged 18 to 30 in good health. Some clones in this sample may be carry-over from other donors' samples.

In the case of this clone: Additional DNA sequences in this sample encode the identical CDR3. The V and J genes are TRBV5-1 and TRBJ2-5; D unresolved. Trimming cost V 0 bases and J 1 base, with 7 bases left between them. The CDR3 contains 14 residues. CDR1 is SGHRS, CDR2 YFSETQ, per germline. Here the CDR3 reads CASSLGQSQETQYF. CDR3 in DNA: TGCGCCAGCAGCTTGGGACAAAGCCAAGAGACCCAGTACTTC.

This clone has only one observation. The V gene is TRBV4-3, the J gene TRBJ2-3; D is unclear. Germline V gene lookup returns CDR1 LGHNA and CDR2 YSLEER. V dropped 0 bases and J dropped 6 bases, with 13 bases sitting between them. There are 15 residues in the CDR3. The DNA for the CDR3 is TGCGCCAGCAGCCAAGATGTCCGTTCTAGGGATACGCAGTATTTT. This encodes CASSQDVRSRDTQYF.